Below, 31 T cell receptor beta chains from the same sample are listed, as sequenced in a study of response to subunit inactivated influenza vaccine. One entry per CDR3 protein results from TCRdb running MiXCR on the RT-PCR reads. Of 650,000 to 800,000 distinct CDR3 sequences listed, approximately 13% are singletons. The material was PBMCs from blood, obtained around 14 days before vaccination. The receptors derive from a man aged 50 to 60 who received an inactivated influenza vaccine.

The rearrangement links TRBV27 to TRBJ2-5; the D gene is possibly TRBD1 (6 bases). Between the trimmed V and J ends, which lost 1 base and 5 bases, there was a span of 17 bases. This CDR3 is built from 16 residues. Germline V lookup: CDR1 MNHEY, CDR2 SMNVEV (reference sequence). CDR3 protein: CASSLLGARGWETQYF. Written as DNA, the CDR3 is TGTGCCAGCAGTTTATTGGGGGCTCGAGGGTGGGAGACCCAGTACTTC.

This clonotype was picked up a small number of times. The chain is built from TRBV27 and TRBJ2-7; unclear D gene. The V gene's germline CDR1 is MNHEY and CDR2 SMNVEV (reference sequence). Deletions cut 10 bases from V and 3 bases from J, with 19 bases between. The CDR3 consists of 14 residues. DNA for the CDR3: TGTGCCACCAGCCCGCACCACCTGCACTACGAGCAGTACTTC. This encodes CATSPHHLHYEQYF.

This clonotype has more than one count but fewer than ten. J is TRBJ1-5 and V is TRBV15; possible D gene TRBD1, 6 bases. Germline V gene data show CDR1 as LNHNV and CDR2 as YYDKDF (reference sequence). The CDR3 runs to 16 residues. The V gene lost 0 bases and the J gene lost 5 bases, with 14 bases spanning the gap. The CDR3 nucleotides are TGTGCCACCAGCAGAGAACTGAGGAGGGGGGATCAGCCCCAGCATTTT. Translating it yields CATSRELRRGDQPQHF.

In its sample, this clonotype was seen a few times. This chain links TRBV3-1 with TRBJ2-1, with D possibly matching TRBD2 (5 bases). CDR3 length: 14 residues. CDR1 LGHDT and CDR2 YNNKEL come from the germline V gene (reference sequence). V was cut by 5 bases and J by 5 bases, with 13 bases left in between. The CDR3 DNA reads TGTGCCAGCAGCGTCGGGGTGCGCCACAATGAGCAGTTCTTC. It codes for CASSVGVRHNEQFF.

The chain is built from TRBV15 and TRBJ2-3, with D possibly TRBD2 on 7 matching bases. Germline CDR1 reads LNHNV; CDR2 reads YYDKDF (reference sequence). The CDR3 is 13 amino acids. V was clipped by 8 bases and J by 1 base, with 10 bases between them. The CDR3 region is CATGRGGTDTQYF. DNA of the CDR3: TGTGCCACCGGGAGGGGGGGCACAGATACGCAGTATTTT.

The rearrangement uses TRBV12-3 or TRBV12-4 and TRBJ2-7; 8 nucleotides align to TRBD1. With V trimmed by 5 bases and J by 2 bases, 8 bases remained unmatched. The CDR3 runs 15 residues. CDR3 region: CASSTRTGNPYEQYF. The CDR3 DNA is TGTGCCAGCAGTACCCGGACAGGGAATCCCTACGAGCAGTACTTC.

This clonotype was observed a handful of times. The chain carries TRBV10-3 and TRBJ1-1; D uncertain. The germline CDR1 and CDR2 sequences are ENHRY and SYGVKD. The CDR3 runs 15 residues. The germline V and J ends were trimmed by 2 bases and 4 bases, with 14 bases remaining between them. DNA of the CDR3: TGTGCCATCAGTGAGGCTGAGGGAATAGGCACTGAAGCTTTCTTT. Its protein product is CAISEAEGIGTEAFF.

The chain uses TRBV12-3 or TRBV12-4 and TRBJ2-3; either TRBD1 or TRBD2 may fit D (5 bases each). The CDR3 contains 14 residues. V lost 6 bases and J 8 bases, leaving 18 bases between the germline ends. The DNA for the CDR3 is TGTGCCAGCAGAACCGGGACCTCAACGGGTACGCAGTATTTT. This translates into CASRTGTSTGTQYF.

The chain joins TRBV19 to TRBJ2-3; possibly TRBD1 or TRBD2 for D (5 bases each). In germline, CDR1 is LNHDA, CDR2 SQIVND (reference sequence). V was pared by 5 bases and J by 8 bases, with 11 bases between. The CDR3 has 12 residues. The CDR3 here is CASSGAGTTQYF. Written as DNA, the CDR3 is TGTGCCAGTAGTGGGGCCGGGACTACGCAGTATTTT.

The CDR3, as DNA: TGCAGTGCTAGAGATCACACCTGGTACCAAGAGACCCAGTACTTC. It is translated as CSARDHTWYQETQYF. This rearrangement joins TRBV20-1 to TRBJ2-5; no definite D call. The germline V gene has CDR1 DFQATT and CDR2 SNEGSKA (reference sequence). The CDR3 totals 15 residues. The V and J ends lost 0 bases and 0 bases respectively, with 11 bases between them.

This clonotype was found a few times. This rearrangement joins TRBV12-3 or TRBV12-4 to TRBJ2-2, with D perhaps TRBD1 (5 bases). V was cut by 5 bases and J by 0 bases, with 13 bases left in between. CDR3 length: 16 amino acids. The CDR3 bases are TGTGCCAGCAGTCCCCCCCGCAGGGCGAACACCGGGGAGCTGTTTTTT. It codes for CASSPPRRANTGELFF.

This clonotype was detected only a few times. This chain links TRBV5-6 with TRBJ1-6; a possible D gene is TRBD1 (5 bases). CDR1 is SGHDT, CDR2 YYEEEE, per germline. The CDR3 length is 13 residues. V was clipped by 1 base and J by 9 bases, with 8 bases between them. The CDR3 loop reads CASSLTQGSPLHF. CDR3 DNA sequence: TGTGCCAGCAGCTTGACCCAGGGTTCACCCCTCCACTTT. The full variable domain, in which reference TRBV5-6 and TRBJ1-6 provide the parts outside the CDR3, is DAGVTQSPTHLIKTRGQQVTLRCSPKSGHDTVSWYQQALGQGPQFIFQYYEEEERQRGNFPDRFSGHQFPNYSSELNVNALLLGDSALYLCASSLTQGSPLHFGNGTRLTVT.

This clonotype came up many times. The chain couples TRBV29-1 to TRBJ2-1, with D unresolved. Trimming stripped 1 base from V and 5 bases from J, with 12 bases between. The CDR3 is 14 residues long. CDR1 and CDR2 from the germline V gene are SQVTM and ANQGSEA. CDR3 in DNA: TGCAGCGTTGAAGTACCCCCGCGCGACAATGAGCAGTTCTTC. It specifies CSVEVPPRDNEQFF.

This clonotype appeared many times. V is TRBV5-1 and J is TRBJ2-1, with D unresolved. Germline V CDR1 and CDR2: SGHRS, YFSETQ. V lost 0 bases to trimming and J lost 9 bases, with 7 bases between them. This CDR3 is built from 12 residues. CDR3 DNA sequence: TGCGCCAGCAGCTTGGCTCTGGGTGAGCAGTTCTTC. Encoded protein: CASSLALGEQFF.

The gene calls are TRBV7-2 and TRBJ2-7; the match to TRBD2 covers 7 bases. The CDR3 is made up of 15 amino acids. V lost 3 bases, J lost 4 bases, and 9 bases stayed unmatched. CDR1 and CDR2 (germline): SGHTA, FQGNSA. In DNA, the CDR3 is TGTGCCAGCAGCTTCCTAGGACTAGATTATTACGAGCAGTACTTC. This sequence encodes CASSFLGLDYYEQYF. Full variable domain (remainder filled in from reference TRBV7-2 and TRBJ2-7): GAGVSQSPSNKVTEKGKDVELRCDPISGHTALYWYRQSLGQGLEFLIYFQGNSAPDKSGLPSDRFSAERTGGSVSTLTIQRTQQEDSAVYLCASSFLGLDYYEQYFGPGTRLTVT.

This clonotype came up a few times. The chain joins TRBV6-2 or TRBV6-3 to TRBJ1-4; D unclear. The length of the CDR3 is 14 residues. V dropped 7 bases and J dropped 4 bases, with 13 bases sitting between them. Per germline, CDR1 MNHEY and CDR2 SVGEGT. The CDR3 region is CASTQTRNNEKLFF. As DNA, the CDR3 is TGTGCCAGCACCCAGACGAGGAATAATGAAAAACTGTTTTTT.

This clonotype was seen only a few times. The V and J genes are TRBV7-9 and TRBJ2-2; D gene ambiguous. V shed 1 base and J shed 1 base, with 7 bases lying between them. The CDR3 is 15 residues long. Germline CDR1 and CDR2: SEHNR and FQNEAQ (reference sequence). CDR3 residues: CASSLEAMNTGELFF. The CDR3 DNA reads TGTGCCAGCAGCTTAGAGGCGATGAACACCGGGGAGCTGTTTTTT. The full variable domain, with the rest looked up from reference TRBV7-9 and TRBJ2-2, is DTGVSQNPRHKITKRGQNVTFRCDPISEHNRLYWYRQTLGQGPEFLTYFQNEAQLEKSRLLSDRFSAERPKGSFSTLEIQRTEQGDSAMYLCASSLEAMNTGELFFGEGSRLTVL.

Ten or more counts support this clonotype. V is TRBV20-1 and J is TRBJ2-5, with a possible D match to TRBD2 (6 bases). Per the germline V gene, CDR1 is DFQATT and CDR2 is SNEGSKA (reference sequence). The V end was cut by 4 bases, the J end by 2 bases, with 11 bases between. This CDR3 contains 13 residues. The CDR3 reads CSAIFGGQETQYF. CDR3 DNA sequence: TGCAGTGCTATTTTTGGGGGGCAAGAGACCCAGTACTTC.

This clonotype has a count of ten or more. The chain joins TRBV4-1 to TRBJ1-1; D unresolved. This CDR3 spans 13 amino acids. The germline gives CDR1 MGHRA, CDR2 YSYEKL. Trimming cost V 0 bases and J 4 bases, with 6 bases left between them. The CDR3 loop is CASSQDPSTEAFF. DNA of the CDR3: TGCGCCAGCAGCCAAGATCCGAGCACTGAAGCTTTCTTT.

This clonotype was seen only a few times. V is TRBV20-1 and J is TRBJ2-7; D possibly uses TRBD1 or TRBD2 (5 bases each). CDR3 size: 15 residues. Trimming shortened V by 1 base and J by 2 bases, and 15 bases separated the two germline ends. Germline V gives CDR1 DFQATT, CDR2 SNEGSKA (reference sequence). The CDR3 region is CSARVGTAWPYEQYF. CDR3 coding DNA: TGCAGTGCTAGAGTCGGGACCGCCTGGCCCTACGAGCAGTACTTC.

On this clonotype: The CDR3 ends on some other residue instead of the conserved phenylalanine or tryptophan, so this is likely a read error. No DNA is shown, since the ends of the CDR3 on it are uncertain; the CDR3 is the one TCRdb lists. V gene TRBV28 combines with J gene TRBJ2-5; TRBD1, as called in the table, went unchecked against the DNA. The CDR3 is 16 residues long, ends included. Germline V gene data show CDR1 as MDHEN and CDR2 as SYDVKM. The CDR3 is CASSFFQGRGAGAPDL.

This chain links TRBV14 with TRBJ2-5, with 8 bases that match TRBD1. This CDR3 has 14 residues. V lost 4 bases to trimming and J lost 3 bases; unmatched junction nucleotides: 4. The germline gives CDR1 SGHDN, CDR2 FVKESK. The CDR3 region is CASSRAGGEETQYF. In DNA, the CDR3 is TGTGCCAGCAGCCGAGCAGGGGGCGAAGAGACCCAGTACTTC.

This clonotype has a handful of counts. Possible read error: a much larger clone is one base away. The chain has TRBV3-1 and TRBJ1-2; D gene ambiguous. V dropped 2 bases and J dropped 4 bases, with 8 bases sitting between them. CDR3 size: 13 residues. Germline values: CDR1 LGHDT, CDR2 YNNKEL (reference sequence). The chain's CDR3 is CASSQPGSYGYTF. The DNA of the CDR3 is TGTGCCAGCAGCCAACCGGGTTCCTATGGCTACACCTTC. The full variable domain, its missing parts supplied by reference TRBV3-1 and TRBJ1-2, is DTAVSQTPKYLVTQMGNDKSIKCEQNLGHDTMYWYKQDSKKFLKIMFSYNNKELIINETVPNRFSPKSPDKAHLNLHINSLELGDSAVYFCASSQPGSYGYTFGSGTRLTVV.

V usage is TRBV19 and J usage is TRBJ2-1; 14 bases are a match to TRBD2. The CDR3 runs to 15 residues. Germline-derived CDR1 and CDR2 are LNHDA and SQIVND (reference sequence). Trimming removed 3 bases from V and 5 bases from J; junction bases left unmatched: 0. CDR3 nucleotides: TGTGCCAGTAGTATGGGACTAGCGGGGGACAATGAGCAGTTCTTC. Translating it yields CASSMGLAGDNEQFF.

V gene TRBV6-1 combines with J gene TRBJ2-5, with a tentative D call TRBD1 (5 bases). The V gene's germline CDR1 is MNHNS and CDR2 SASEGT. Trimming took off 6 bases at V and 7 bases at J, with 18 bases between the two ends. This CDR3 has 14 residues. The CDR3 coding sequence is TGTGCCAGCAGCCGGACGGCGTCAACAGGGACCCAGTACTTC. Its translation: CASSRTASTGTQYF.

The sample holds one count of this clonotype. The V call is TRBV12-3 or TRBV12-4, the J call TRBJ2-6; D is unresolved. The V end was cut by 2 bases, the J end by 0 bases, with 11 bases between. This CDR3 has 17 residues. For the CDR3, the DNA is TGTGCCAGCAGTTTAATTGTCAGGCACTCTGGGGCCAACGTCCTGACTTTC. Protein product: CASSLIVRHSGANVLTF.

Many counts were recorded for this clonotype. The chain recombines TRBV27 with TRBJ2-7; D is possibly TRBD1 (7 bases). Trimming left V 3 bases short and J 6 bases short, with 21 bases between. This CDR3 contains 16 residues. Germline V lookup: CDR1 MNHEY, CDR2 SMNVEV (reference sequence). This chain's CDR3 is CASSFSGTVRRAEQYF. CDR3 nucleotide sequence: TGTGCCAGCAGTTTCTCCGGGACAGTGAGGAGGGCCGAGCAGTACTTC.

The rearrangement links TRBV20-1 to TRBJ2-3; 8 bases are shared with TRBD1. The CDR3 runs to 16 residues. Germline loops: CDR1 DFQATT, CDR2 SNEGSKA (reference sequence). Trimming at V came to 6 bases and at J to 2 bases, leaving 13 bases not matched to a gene. The CDR3 coding sequence is TGCAGTGCGGATGGGTTTACAGGGGGATCCACAGATACGCAGTATTTT. It codes for CSADGFTGGSTDTQYF.

The chain links TRBV29-1 to TRBJ2-5; D is possibly TRBD1 (6 bases). The germline V gene encodes CDR1 SQVTM and CDR2 ANQGSEA. This CDR3 is built from 14 residues. The V end was cut by 2 bases, the J end by 6 bases, with 16 bases between. CDR3 nucleotide sequence: TGCAGCGTTGAACGGGCAGGGGTCCTTCAGACCCAGTACTTC. Protein sequence: CSVERAGVLQTQYF.

This clonotype was picked up a small number of times. The chain uses TRBV4-3 and TRBJ2-1; D might be TRBD1 (6 bases). Germline V gene data show CDR1 as LGHNA and CDR2 as YSLEER. Deletions cut 0 bases from V and 8 bases from J, with 11 bases between. CDR3 length: 14 amino acids. CDR3 loop: CASSQEEGVDEQFF. For the CDR3, the DNA is TGCGCCAGCAGCCAAGAAGAGGGGGTCGATGAGCAGTTCTTC.

This clonotype appeared a few times. The V and J genes are TRBV20-1 and TRBJ2-4, with D possibly matching TRBD2 (7 bases). The CDR3 has 13 amino acids. CDR1 and CDR2 from the germline V gene are DFQATT and SNEGSKA (reference sequence). Trimming removed 3 bases from V and 6 bases from J, with 12 bases in between. Here the CDR3 reads CSARGGLANIQYF. The CDR3 DNA sequence: TGCAGTGCTAGGGGGGGGCTGGCAAACATTCAGTACTTC.